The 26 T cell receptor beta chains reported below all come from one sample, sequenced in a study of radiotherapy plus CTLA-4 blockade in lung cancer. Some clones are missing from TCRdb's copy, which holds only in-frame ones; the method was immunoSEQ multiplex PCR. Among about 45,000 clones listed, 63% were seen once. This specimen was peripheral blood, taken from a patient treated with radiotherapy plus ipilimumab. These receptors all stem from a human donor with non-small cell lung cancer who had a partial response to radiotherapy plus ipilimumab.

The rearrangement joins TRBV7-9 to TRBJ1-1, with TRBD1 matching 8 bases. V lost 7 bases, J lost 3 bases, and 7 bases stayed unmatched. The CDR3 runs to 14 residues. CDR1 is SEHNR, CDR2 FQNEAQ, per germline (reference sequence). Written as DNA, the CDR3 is TGTGCCAGCACCCAGACAGGGGCGCACACTGAAGCTTTCTTT. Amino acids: CASTQTGAHTEAFF.

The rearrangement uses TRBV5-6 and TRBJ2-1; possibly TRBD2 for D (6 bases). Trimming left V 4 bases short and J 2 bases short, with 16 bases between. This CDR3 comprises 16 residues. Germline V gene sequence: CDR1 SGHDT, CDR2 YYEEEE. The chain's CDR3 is CASSLGTLQTYNEQFF. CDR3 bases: TGTGCCAGCAGCCTGGGGACTCTCCAGACCTACAATGAGCAGTTCTTC.

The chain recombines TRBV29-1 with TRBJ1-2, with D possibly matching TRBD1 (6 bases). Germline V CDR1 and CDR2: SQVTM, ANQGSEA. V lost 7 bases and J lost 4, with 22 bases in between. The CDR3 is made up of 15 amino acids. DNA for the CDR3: TGCAGCGCCGGGGGGGGCCAGGGACTGGGCTATGGCTACACCTTC. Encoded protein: CSAGGGQGLGYGYTF.

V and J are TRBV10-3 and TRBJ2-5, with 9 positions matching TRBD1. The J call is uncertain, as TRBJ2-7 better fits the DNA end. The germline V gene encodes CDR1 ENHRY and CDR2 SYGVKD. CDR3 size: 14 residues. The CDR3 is CAISGGDRAYEQYF. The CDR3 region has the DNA TGTGCCATCAGTGGGGGGGACAGGGCCTACGAGCAGTACTTC.

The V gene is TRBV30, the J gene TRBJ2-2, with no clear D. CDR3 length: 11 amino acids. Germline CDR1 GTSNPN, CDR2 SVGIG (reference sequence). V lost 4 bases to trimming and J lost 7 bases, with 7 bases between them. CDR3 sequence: CAWNKRGELFF. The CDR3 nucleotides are TGTGCCTGGAATAAGCGCGGGGAGCTGTTTTTT.

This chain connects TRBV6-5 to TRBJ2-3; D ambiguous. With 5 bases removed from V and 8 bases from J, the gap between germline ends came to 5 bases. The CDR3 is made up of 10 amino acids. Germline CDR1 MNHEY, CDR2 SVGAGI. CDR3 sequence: CASSEPTQYF. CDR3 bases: TGTGCCAGCAGTGAGCCTACGCAGTATTTT.

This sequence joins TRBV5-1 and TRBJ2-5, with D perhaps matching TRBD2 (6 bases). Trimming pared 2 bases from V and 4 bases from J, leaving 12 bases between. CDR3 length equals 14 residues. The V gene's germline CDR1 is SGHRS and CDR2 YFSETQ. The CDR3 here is CASSFGGVGETQYF. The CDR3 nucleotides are TGCGCCAGCAGCTTCGGGGGAGTAGGAGAGACCCAGTACTTC.

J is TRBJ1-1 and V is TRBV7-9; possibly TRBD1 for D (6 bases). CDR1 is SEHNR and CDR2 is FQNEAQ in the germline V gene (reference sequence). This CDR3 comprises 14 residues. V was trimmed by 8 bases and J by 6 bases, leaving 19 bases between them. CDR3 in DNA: TGTGCCAGCGGGGATAGGGGGACCTCCTCTGAAGCTTTCTTT. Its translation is CASGDRGTSSEAFF. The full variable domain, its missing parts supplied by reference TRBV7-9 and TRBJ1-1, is DTGVSQNPRHKITKRGQNVTFRCDPISEHNRLYWYRQTLGQGPEFLTYFQNEAQLEKSRLLSDRFSAERPKGSFSTLEIQRTEQGDSAMYLCASGDRGTSSEAFFGQGTRLTVV.

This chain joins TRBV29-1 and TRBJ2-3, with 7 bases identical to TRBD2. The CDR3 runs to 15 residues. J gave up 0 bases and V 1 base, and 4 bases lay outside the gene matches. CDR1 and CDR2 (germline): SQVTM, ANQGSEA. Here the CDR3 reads CSVEGGSGSTDTQYF. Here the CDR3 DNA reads TGCAGCGTTGAAGGCGGGAGCGGTAGCACAGATACGCAGTATTTT.

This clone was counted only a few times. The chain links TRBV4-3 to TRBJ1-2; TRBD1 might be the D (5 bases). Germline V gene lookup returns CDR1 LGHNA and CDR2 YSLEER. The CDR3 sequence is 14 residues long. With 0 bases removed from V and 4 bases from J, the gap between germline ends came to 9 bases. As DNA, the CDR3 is TGCGCCAGCAGCCAAGATGGGGGGTTCTATGGCTACACCTTC. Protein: CASSQDGGFYGYTF.

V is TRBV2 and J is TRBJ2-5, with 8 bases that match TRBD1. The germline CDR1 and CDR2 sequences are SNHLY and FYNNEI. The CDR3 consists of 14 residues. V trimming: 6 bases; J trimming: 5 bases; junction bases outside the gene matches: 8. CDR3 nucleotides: TGTGCCAGCAGACGGGACAGGACGAGGGAGACCCAGTACTTC. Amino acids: CASRRDRTRETQYF.

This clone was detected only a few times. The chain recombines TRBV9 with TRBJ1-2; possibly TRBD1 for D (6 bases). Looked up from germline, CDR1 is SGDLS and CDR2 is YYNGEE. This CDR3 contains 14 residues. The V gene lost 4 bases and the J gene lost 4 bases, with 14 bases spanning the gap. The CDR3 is CASSHNKDSYGYTF. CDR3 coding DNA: TGTGCCAGCAGCCACAATAAGGACAGCTATGGCTACACCTTC.

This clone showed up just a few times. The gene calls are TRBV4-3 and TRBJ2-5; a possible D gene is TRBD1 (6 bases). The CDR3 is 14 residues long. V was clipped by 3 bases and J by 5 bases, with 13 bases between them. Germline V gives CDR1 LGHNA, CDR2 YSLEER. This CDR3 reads CASSQSGRGETQYF. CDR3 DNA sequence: TGCGCCAGCAGCCAGAGTGGTAGGGGGGAGACCCAGTACTTC.

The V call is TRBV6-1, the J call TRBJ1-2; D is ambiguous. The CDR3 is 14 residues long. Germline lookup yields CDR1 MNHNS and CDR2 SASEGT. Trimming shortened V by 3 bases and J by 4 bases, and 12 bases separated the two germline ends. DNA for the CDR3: TGTGCCAGCAGTGACTTGGGCAGCTCCTATGGCTACACCTTC. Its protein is CASSDLGSSYGYTF.

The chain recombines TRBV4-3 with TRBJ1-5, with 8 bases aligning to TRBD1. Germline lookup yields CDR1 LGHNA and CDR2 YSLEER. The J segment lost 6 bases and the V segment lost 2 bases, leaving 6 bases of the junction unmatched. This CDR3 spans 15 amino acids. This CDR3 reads CASSQPDRDGQPQHF. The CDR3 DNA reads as TGCGCCAGCAGCCAACCGGACAGGGACGGTCAGCCCCAGCATTTT.

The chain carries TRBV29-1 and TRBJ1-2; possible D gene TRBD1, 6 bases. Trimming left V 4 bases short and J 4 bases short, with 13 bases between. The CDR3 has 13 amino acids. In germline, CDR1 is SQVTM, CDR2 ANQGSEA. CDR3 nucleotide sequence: TGCAGCGTTGTCGACAGGAAATTCTATGGCTACACCTTC. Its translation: CSVVDRKFYGYTF.

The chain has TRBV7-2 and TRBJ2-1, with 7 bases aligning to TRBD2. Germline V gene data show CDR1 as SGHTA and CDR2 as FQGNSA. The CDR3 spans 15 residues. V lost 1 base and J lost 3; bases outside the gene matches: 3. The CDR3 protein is CASSLGAGDYNEQFF. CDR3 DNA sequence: TGTGCCAGCAGCTTAGGGGCGGGGGACTACAATGAGCAGTTCTTC.

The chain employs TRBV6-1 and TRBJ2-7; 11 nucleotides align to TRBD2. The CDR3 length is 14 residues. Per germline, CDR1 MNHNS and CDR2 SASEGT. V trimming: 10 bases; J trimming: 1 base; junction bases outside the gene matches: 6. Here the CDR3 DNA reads TGTGCCATCAATAGCGGGGGGGCTTCCTACGAGCAGTACTTC. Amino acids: CAINSGGASYEQYF.

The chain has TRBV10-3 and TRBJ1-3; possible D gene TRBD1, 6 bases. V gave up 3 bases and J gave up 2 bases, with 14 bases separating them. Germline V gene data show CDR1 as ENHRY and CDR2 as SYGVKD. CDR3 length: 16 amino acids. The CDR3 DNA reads TGTGCCATCAGTGAACCGGGACACCCCCCTGGAAACACCATATATTTT. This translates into CAISEPGHPPGNTIYF.

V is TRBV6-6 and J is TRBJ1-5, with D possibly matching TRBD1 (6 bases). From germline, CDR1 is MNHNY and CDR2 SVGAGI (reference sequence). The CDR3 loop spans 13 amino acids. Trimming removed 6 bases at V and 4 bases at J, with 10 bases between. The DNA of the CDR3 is TGTGCCAGCAGCGTAACAGGGAATCAGCCCCAGCATTTT. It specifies CASSVTGNQPQHF.

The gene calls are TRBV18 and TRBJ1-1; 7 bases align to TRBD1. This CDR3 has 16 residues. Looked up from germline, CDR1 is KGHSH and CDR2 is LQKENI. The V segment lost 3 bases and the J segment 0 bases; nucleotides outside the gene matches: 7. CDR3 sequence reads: CASSPISGQMNTEAFF. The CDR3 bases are TGTGCCAGCTCACCGATTTCGGGACAGATGAACACTGAAGCTTTCTTT.

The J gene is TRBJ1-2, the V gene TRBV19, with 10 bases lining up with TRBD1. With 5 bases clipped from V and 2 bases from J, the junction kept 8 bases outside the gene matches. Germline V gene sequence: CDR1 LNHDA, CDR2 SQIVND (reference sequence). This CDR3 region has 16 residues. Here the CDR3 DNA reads TGTGCCAGTAGTCCCGCCGGGACAGGGGCAAACTATGGCTACACCTTC. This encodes CASSPAGTGANYGYTF. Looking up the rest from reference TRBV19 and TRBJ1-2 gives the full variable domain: DGGITQSPKYLFRKEGQNVTLSCEQNLNHDAMYWYRQDPGQGLRLIYYSQIVNDFQKGDIAEGYSVSREKKESFPLTVTSAQKNPTAFYLCASSPAGTGANYGYTFGSGTRLTVV.

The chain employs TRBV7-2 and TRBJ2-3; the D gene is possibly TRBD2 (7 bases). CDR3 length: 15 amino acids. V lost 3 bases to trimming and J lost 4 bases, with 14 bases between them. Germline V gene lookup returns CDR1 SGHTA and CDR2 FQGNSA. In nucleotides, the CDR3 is TGTGCCAGCAGCTTCGGGGGGCCCTTGGCAGATACGCAGTATTTT. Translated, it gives CASSFGGPLADTQYF.

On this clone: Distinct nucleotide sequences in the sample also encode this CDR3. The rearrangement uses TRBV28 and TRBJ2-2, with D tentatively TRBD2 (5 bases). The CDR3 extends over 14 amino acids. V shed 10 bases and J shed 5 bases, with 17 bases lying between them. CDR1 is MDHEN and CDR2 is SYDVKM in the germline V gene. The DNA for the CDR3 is TGTGCCACCAGGCTAGCTTTCTTAACCGGGGAGCTGTTTTTT. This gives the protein CATRLAFLTGELFF.

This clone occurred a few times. This CDR3 reads CASGSSYEQYF. The CDR3, as DNA: TGTGCCTCGGGTAGCTCCTACGAGCAGTACTTC. This rearrangement joins TRBV19 to TRBJ2-7; D not certain. V dropped 11 bases and J dropped 0 bases, with 8 bases sitting between them. The CDR3 has 11 residues. In germline, CDR1 is LNHDA, CDR2 SQIVND (reference sequence).

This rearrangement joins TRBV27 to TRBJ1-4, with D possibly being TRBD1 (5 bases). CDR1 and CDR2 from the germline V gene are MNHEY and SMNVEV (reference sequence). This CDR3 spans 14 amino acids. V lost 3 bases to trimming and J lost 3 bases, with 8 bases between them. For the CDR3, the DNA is TGTGCCAGCAGTTTCCTGACAGCTAATGAAAAACTGTTTTTT. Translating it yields CASSFLTANEKLFF.